Listed below are T cell receptor beta chains from one sample, sequenced in a study of tumor and adjacent non-tumor tissue in lung cancer. TCRdb used MiXCR to reprocess the multiplex PCR reads, holding one entry per CDR3 protein. In the table there are more than 55,000 distinct CDR3 sequences, around 61% of which are singletons. Sequenced: distant non-tumor lung tissue. These receptors all stem from a man in his 70s with non-small cell lung cancer. Each CDR3 is given with its conserved first and last residue. D genes are given only for firm matches. The size field is filled for only some rows; it gives once, few, many or a size class.

CDR3 DNA	CDR3 protein	clone size	J gene	V gene	D gene
TGTGCCATCAGGGACAGGGGAGGAACTGAAACTTTCTTT	CAIRDRGGTETFF	-	TRBJ1-1	TRBV10-3	TRBD1
TGTGCCAGCATCAATAAACGGGATGTGAACACTGAAGCTTTCTTT	CASINKRDVNTEAFF	-	TRBJ1-1	TRBV25-1	-
TGTGCCAGCAGTAAACCCTACTTTGCGGGGACAGGGAGAGTTAGGGCCAACGTCCTGACTTTC	CASSKPYFAGTGRVRANVLTF	once	TRBJ2-6	TRBV2	TRBD1
TGTGCCAGTAGCTTAGCAACTAGCGGGGCCTACGAGCAGTACTTC	CASSLATSGAYEQYF	-	TRBJ2-7	TRBV11-1	TRBD2
TGTGCCAACAGTCTATTAAGGGGTAGCACCGGGGAGCTGTTTTTT	CANSLLRGSTGELFF	-	TRBJ2-2	TRBV11-2	-
TGTGCCAGCAGCCAAAAGGGGGGCCAGACCTATGGCTACACCTTC	CASSQKGGQTYGYTF	-	TRBJ1-2	TRBV5-6	-
TGTGCCAGCACTGTCGGGTTTAATAGCAATCAGCCCCATCATTTT	CASTVGFNSNQPHHF	-	TRBJ1-5	TRBV6-1	-
TGCTGTGCTAGAGATTTTGGACAGTGGGGCAATACCGGGGAGCTGTTTTTT	CCARDFGQWGNTGELFF	-	TRBJ2-2	TRBV20-1	-
TGTGCCAGCAGTGGGACAGGGGCGAAGTACGAGCAGTACTTC	CASSGTGAKYEQYF	-	TRBJ2-7	TRBV25-1	TRBD1
TGCAGTGCTCTAGACAGGGATGAACCTACGAGGCAGTACTTC	CSALDRDEPTRQYF	few	TRBJ2-7	TRBV20-1	TRBD1
TGCGGTGCTAGAATCCGGACAGGGCGAGGACTAGCGGCCTACGTGCAGTACTTC	CGARIRTGRGLAAYVQYF	few	TRBJ2-7	TRBV20-1	TRBD2
TGTGCCAGTAGCTCCCCGTGGGGGGGCGATGAAAAACTGTTTTTT	CASSSPWGGDEKLFF	-	TRBJ1-4	TRBV12-3/TRBV12-4	-
TGTGCCAGCTGTTTAGGAGAGGGAGGGCCAGATACGCAGTATTTT	CASCLGEGGPDTQYF	-	TRBJ2-3	TRBV12-3/TRBV12-4	TRBD2
TGTGCCAGCACCTCTGTTTCAGATACGCAGTATTTT	CASTSVSDTQYF	few	TRBJ2-3	TRBV28	-
TGCAGTGCTAGGAGGAGCGGGAGTGAAGATACGCAGTATTTT	CSARRSGSEDTQYF	few	TRBJ2-3	TRBV20-1	TRBD2
TGTGCCAGCAGCTACGGGACAGGGAGCGGTACGCAGTATTTT	CASSYGTGSGTQYF	-	TRBJ2-3	TRBV2	TRBD1
TGCGCCAGCAGCTTAACTAGCGGGAGGGCCGGTGAGCAGTTCTTC	CASSLTSGRAGEQFF	many	TRBJ2-1	TRBV5-1	TRBD2
TGTGCCAGCAGCTTGCCAGGGGAAAACATTCAGTACTTC	CASSLPGENIQYF	-	TRBJ2-4	TRBV5-6	-
TGTGCCAGCAGTTCGAAAGACAGGTTCTATGGCTACACTTTC	CASSSKDRFYGYTF	-	TRBJ1-2	TRBV6-5	-
TGTGTCAGTAGTCCCTCGGACAGGGGAGCTTTCTTT	CVSSPSDRGAFF	-	TRBJ1-1	TRBV28	TRBD1
TGTGCCGGCAGCTCACTTCCTACCTCCTACGAGCAGCACTTC	CAGSSLPTSYEQHF	few	TRBJ2-7	TRBV11-1	-
TGCAGTGCTAGAGCAGGGACAGGCTATGGCTACACCTTC	CSARAGTGYGYTF	many	TRBJ1-2	TRBV20-1	TRBD1
TGTGCCAGCAGCCCCGGACGGCCCTACAATGAGCAGTTCTTC	CASSPGRPYNEQFF	few	TRBJ2-1	TRBV6-5	-
TGTGCCAGCAGCTTAGAGGGCTATGGCTACACCTTC	CASSLEGYGYTF	medium-sized	TRBJ1-2	TRBV5-8	-
TGCGCCAGCAACTTGACTAGCGGGAGGGCAGGTACGCAGTATTTT	CASNLTSGRAGTQYF	-	TRBJ2-3	TRBV5-1	TRBD2
TGTGCCAGCAGCGAGGGACTAGTTGGTACAGATACGCAGTATTTT	CASSEGLVGTDTQYF	few	TRBJ2-3	TRBV9	TRBD2
TGTGCCAGCAGTTTACACCGACAGGGTGCAGGAACCAGGGAGCTGTCTTTT	CASSLHRQGAGTRELSF	-	TRBJ2-2	TRBV12-3/TRBV12-4	TRBD1